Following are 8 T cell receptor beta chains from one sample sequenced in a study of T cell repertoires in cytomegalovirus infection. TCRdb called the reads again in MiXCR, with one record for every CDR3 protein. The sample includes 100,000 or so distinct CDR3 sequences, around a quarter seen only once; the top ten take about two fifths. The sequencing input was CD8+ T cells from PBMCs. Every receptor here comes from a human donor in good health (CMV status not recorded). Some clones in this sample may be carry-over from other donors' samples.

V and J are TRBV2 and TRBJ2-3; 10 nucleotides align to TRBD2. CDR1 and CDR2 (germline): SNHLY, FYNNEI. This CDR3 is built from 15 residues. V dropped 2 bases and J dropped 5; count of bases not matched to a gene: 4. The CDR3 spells CASSELAGVIDTQYF. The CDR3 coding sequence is TGTGCCAGCAGTGAACTAGCGGGAGTAATAGATACGCAGTATTTT.

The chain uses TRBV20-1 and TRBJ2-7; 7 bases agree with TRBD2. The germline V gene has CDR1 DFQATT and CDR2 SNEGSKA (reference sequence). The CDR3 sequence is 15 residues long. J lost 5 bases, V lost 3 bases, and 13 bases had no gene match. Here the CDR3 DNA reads TGCAGTGCTAGCGGGGTGGGCGGGAGATTCAACGAGCAGTACTTC. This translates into CSASGVGGRFNEQYF.

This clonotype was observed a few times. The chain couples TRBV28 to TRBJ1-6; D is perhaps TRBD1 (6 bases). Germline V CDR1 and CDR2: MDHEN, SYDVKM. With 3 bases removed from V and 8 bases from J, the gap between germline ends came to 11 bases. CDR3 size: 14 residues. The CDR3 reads CASSFIGGDSPLHF. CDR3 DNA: TGTGCCAGCAGTTTCATAGGGGGTGATTCACCCCTCCACTTT.

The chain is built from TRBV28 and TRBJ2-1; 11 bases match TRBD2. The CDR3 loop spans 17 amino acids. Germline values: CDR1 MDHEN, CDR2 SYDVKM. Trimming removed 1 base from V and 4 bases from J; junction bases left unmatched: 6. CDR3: CASSLSLAGGYYNEQFF. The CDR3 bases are TGTGCCAGCAGTTTATCTCTAGCGGGGGGTTATTACAATGAGCAGTTCTTC.

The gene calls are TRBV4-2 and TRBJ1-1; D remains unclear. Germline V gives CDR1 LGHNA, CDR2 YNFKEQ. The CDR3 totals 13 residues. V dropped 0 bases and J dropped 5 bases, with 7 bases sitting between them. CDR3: CASSQDLGTEAFF. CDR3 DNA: TGTGCCAGCAGCCAAGATCTAGGGACTGAAGCTTTCTTT.

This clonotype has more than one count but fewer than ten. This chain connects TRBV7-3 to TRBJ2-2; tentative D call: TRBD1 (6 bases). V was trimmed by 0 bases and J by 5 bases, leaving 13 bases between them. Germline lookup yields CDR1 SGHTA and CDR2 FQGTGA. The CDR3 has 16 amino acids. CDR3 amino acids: CASSLTRTARTGELFF. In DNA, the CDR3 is TGTGCCAGCAGCTTAACACGGACAGCAAGGACCGGGGAGCTGTTTTTT.

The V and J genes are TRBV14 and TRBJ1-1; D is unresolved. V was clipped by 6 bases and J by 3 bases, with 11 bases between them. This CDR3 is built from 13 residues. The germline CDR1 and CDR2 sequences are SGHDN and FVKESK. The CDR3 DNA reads TGTGCCAGCAGGTATACGAAATACACTGAAGCTTTCTTT. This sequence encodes CASRYTKYTEAFF.

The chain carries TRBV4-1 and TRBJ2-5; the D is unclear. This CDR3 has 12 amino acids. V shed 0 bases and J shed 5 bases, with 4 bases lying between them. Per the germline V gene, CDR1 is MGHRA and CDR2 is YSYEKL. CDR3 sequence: CASSQEAETQYF. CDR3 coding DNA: TGCGCCAGCAGCCAAGAAGCGGAGACCCAGTACTTC.